Listed below are T cell receptor beta chains from one sample, sequenced in a study of cytomegalovirus exposure and HLA in healthy donors. Sequencing was performed with immunoSEQ multiplex PCR; in TCRdb, only in-frame clones are kept and a portion is missing. The sample contains roughly 170,000 clones, approximately 88% of which appear only once. The source material was PBMCs. The receptor set was obtained from a man aged 25-45 years in good health and CMV-seronegative. The CDR3 runs from the conserved cysteine through the conserved F or W. The order of the fields is D gene, clone size, J gene, V gene, CDR3 DNA, CDR3 protein. The D gene is left open where the match is weak. Rows give clone size only sometimes, using once, few, many, or a class for an expanded clone.

>NA|NA|TRBJ1-5|TRBV6-1
TGTGCCAGCAGCAAGGACAGAGATCAGCCCCAGCATTTT
CASSKDRDQPQHF
>NA|NA|TRBJ1-1|TRBV7-3
TGTGCCAGCAGCTTAGAGGGCGGTGGGTCGAGGAAGGGTAAAGCTTTCTTT
CASSLEGGGSRKGKAFF
>TRBD2|NA|TRBJ2-1|TRBV5-6
TGTGCCAGCAGCCCAGTCCTACTAGCGGGGGGGCCGAGGAGGAATGAGCAGTTCTTC
CASSPVLLAGGPRRNEQFF
>NA|NA|TRBJ2-5|TRBV5-1
TGCGCCAGCAGCTTTCAGGGCCCCATGGAGACCCAGTACTTC
CASSFQGPMETQYF
>TRBD1|NA|TRBJ2-3|TRBV5-1
TGCGCCAGCAGCTTGCCCAGACAGGGTGGAACAGATACGCAGTATTTT
CASSLPRQGGTDTQYF
>TRBD2|NA|TRBJ2-3|TRBV30
TGTGCCTGGAGTGTCCCGGGACTAGCGTACACAGATACGCAGTATTTT
CAWSVPGLAYTDTQYF
>NA|NA|TRBJ2-6|TRBV27
TGTGCCAGCAGTCACGGGGGTTCTGGGGCCAACGTCCTGACTTTC
CASSHGGSGANVLTF
>TRBD2|NA|TRBJ2-1|TRBV18
TGTGCCAGCTCACCCGTAGCGGGGGTTAACAATGAGCAGTTCTTC
CASSPVAGVNNEQFF
>NA|NA|TRBJ1-2|TRBV19
TGTGCCAGTAGTATAGCCCAGGTGAACTATGGCTACACCTTC
CASSIAQVNYGYTF
>NA|once|TRBJ1-4|TRBV15
TGTGCCACCAGCCAAGTTTGGGGCGCCTTTAATGAAAAACTGTTTTTT
CATSQVWGAFNEKLFF
>NA|NA|TRBJ2-7|TRBV7-9
TGTGCCAGCAGCTCCTCAGGGGCACCCTACGAGCAGTACTTC
CASSSSGAPYEQYF
>TRBD1|NA|TRBJ1-4|TRBV19
TGTGCCAGTAGTAGTGACGGGACAGGGTGGAATGAAAAACTGTTTTTT
CASSSDGTGWNEKLFF
>TRBD1|few|TRBJ1-5|TRBV28
TGTGCCAGCAGAGGGACAGCGATCAATCAGCCCCAGCATTTT
CASRGTAINQPQHF
>NA|NA|TRBJ1-1|TRBV7-6
TGTGCCAGCAGACCCGCGTCCGGGAACACTGAAGCTTTCTTT
CASRPASGNTEAFF
>NA|NA|TRBJ1-1|TRBV30
TGTGCCTGGAGTGGGGGGCAGGCTTTCTTT
CAWSGGQAFF
>TRBD1|NA|TRBJ2-7|TRBV5-8
TGTGCCAGCAGCTTAGACAGGGGGCACGAGCAGTACTTC
CASSLDRGHEQYF
>NA|NA|TRBJ2-1|TRBV6-5
TGTGCCAGCAAAATGTTGACTACCTACAATGAGCAGTTCTTC
CASKMLTTYNEQFF
>NA|NA|TRBJ1-2|TRBV7-9
TGTGCCAGCAGCTTATATTATGGCTACACCTTC
CASSLYYGYTF
>NA|NA|TRBJ1-1|TRBV18
TGTGCCAGCTCACCACGAGCGGGCTTAATCACTGAAGCTTTCTTT
CASSPRAGLITEAFF
>NA|NA|TRBJ1-4|TRBV5-6
TGTGCCAGCAGCTTGGGGGTGGGCGAAAAACTGTTTTTT
CASSLGVGEKLFF
>TRBD2|NA|TRBJ2-7|TRBV10-3
TGTGCCATCAGTGAGGGACTAGCGGGGCACTACGAGCAGTACTTC
CAISEGLAGHYEQYF
>NA|NA|TRBJ1-3|TRBV4-1
TGCGCCAGCAGCCATAATAGAAACACCATATATTTT
CASSHNRNTIYF
>NA|NA|TRBJ2-7|TRBV27
TGTGCCAGCAGTTGGACAGTACGGGAGCAGTACTTC
CASSWTVREQYF
>NA|NA|TRBJ2-5|TRBV27
TGTGCCAGCAGTTTATCAGGGGGCGCGGGATTGGAGACCCAGTACTTC
CASSLSGGAGLETQYF
>TRBD2|NA|TRBJ2-1|TRBV19
TGTGCCAGTAGTAGACTAGCGGGGGCCAGTTACAATGAGCAGTTCTTC
CASSRLAGASYNEQFF
>NA|NA|TRBJ2-1|TRBV7-9
TGTGCCAGCAGCTTAAATCCAGGGAACAATGAGCAGTTCTTC
CASSLNPGNNEQFF
>NA|NA|TRBJ2-5|TRBV2
TGTGCCAGCAGTGCCCGTGAAGAGACCCAGTACTTC
CASSAREETQYF
>NA|NA|TRBJ2-2|TRBV11-3
TGTGCCAGCAGCTTAGGGTCGTTTCAGGGGCGCACCGGGGAGCTGTTTTTT
CASSLGSFQGRTGELFF
>NA|NA|TRBJ1-1|TRBV11-2
TGTGCCAGCAGCTTATCGGGAATTGAAGCTTTCTTT
CASSLSGIEAFF
>TRBD2|once|TRBJ2-2|TRBV10-3
TGTGCCATCAGTGAGCCAATTGGACTAGCGGGGACGAACACCGGGGAGCTGTTTTTT
CAISEPIGLAGTNTGELFF
>TRBD2|NA|TRBJ2-5|TRBV25-1
TGTGCCAGCAGTGAGCGACTAGCTAGAGAGACCCAGTACTTC
CASSERLARETQYF
>TRBD1|NA|TRBJ2-1|TRBV5-1
TGCGCCAGCAGCCCGGGGACAGGTTACAATGAGCAGTTCTTC
CASSPGTGYNEQFF
>NA|NA|TRBJ2-1|TRBV4-3
TGCGCCAGCAGCCAAGAAGCCGGGACTGACAATGAGCAGTTCTTC
CASSQEAGTDNEQFF
>NA|NA|TRBJ2-7|TRBV4-2
TGTGCCAGCAGCCAAGAGGCCAGGGGCTACGAGCAGTACTTC
CASSQEARGYEQYF
>NA|NA|TRBJ1-1|TRBV27
TGTGCCAGCAGCATAGCGGGTCTTTCGAACACTGAAGCTTTCTTT
CASSIAGLSNTEAFF
>NA|few|TRBJ1-3|TRBV7-9
TGTGCCAGCAGCTTCGAGGTCGCCGGTGGAAACACCATATATTTT
CASSFEVAGGNTIYF
>TRBD1|NA|TRBJ2-1|TRBV28
TGTGCCAGCAGCCCGCCCGACAGGGGGGATGAGCAGTTCTTC
CASSPPDRGDEQFF
>TRBD1|NA|TRBJ2-3|TRBV19
TGTGCCAGTAGCAAAGTCCGGACAGGCGGCACAGATACGCAGTATTTT
CASSKVRTGGTDTQYF
>NA|once|TRBJ1-1|TRBV27
TGTGCCAGCAGTTTATCCGGCGGGCAGGCTGAAGCTTTCTTT
CASSLSGGQAEAFF
>TRBD1|NA|TRBJ1-1|TRBV30
TGTGCCTGGAGTGTCAGGGGGCTTCGGACTGAAGCTTTCTTT
CAWSVRGLRTEAFF
>TRBD1|NA|TRBJ1-2|TRBV5-4
TGTGCCAGCGGACCCTGGACAGGGATCTATGGCTACACCTTC
CASGPWTGIYGYTF
>NA|NA|TRBJ1-5|TRBV6-1
NA
CASSTSGGGNQPQHF
>NA|NA|TRBJ1-5|TRBV6-1
TGTGCCAGCAGTGATAGAAGGGGGGGGAACAATCAGCCCCAGCATTTT
CASSDRRGGNNQPQHF
>NA|NA|TRBJ2-7|TRBV7-2
TGTGCCAGCAGCTTTCGAGCGGGCCTACCGAGCTCCTACGAGCAGTACTTC
CASSFRAGLPSSYEQYF
>NA|NA|TRBJ2-1|TRBV7-9
TGTGCCAGCAGCTGGGCCCTGGGTGAGCAGTTCTTC
CASSWALGEQFF
>NA|few|TRBJ1-2|TRBV19
TGTGCCAGTAGTATAGCTGACACGCTCTATGGCTACACCTTC
CASSIADTLYGYTF
>NA|few|TRBJ2-1|TRBV5-1
TGCGCCAGCAGCCTACAGGGTAGTGAGCAGTTCTTC
CASSLQGSEQFF
>NA|NA|TRBJ2-3|TRBV6-6
TGTGCCAGCAGGCCTCACGAGGCGACTAGCACAGATACGCAGTATTTT
CASRPHEATSTDTQYF
>NA|NA|TRBJ1-4|TRBV14
TGTGCCAGCAGCCAGTTCCGGGAGAAACTGTTTTTT
CASSQFREKLFF
>NA|NA|TRBJ2-2|TRBV28
TGTGCCAGCAGTTTAGCGGCCGCTAGTAGTGGCGGGGAGCTGTTTTTT
CASSLAAASSGGELFF
>TRBD2|NA|TRBJ2-1|TRBV11-2
TGTGCCAGCAGCTTAGACGGGACTAGCGGGCCGGGGTTCTTC
CASSLDGTSGPGFF
>TRBD1|NA|TRBJ2-1|TRBV5-1
TGCGCCAGCAGCCAAGACCCCCAGGGGGCAAGGGAGCAGTTCTTC
CASSQDPQGAREQFF
>NA|NA|TRBJ1-1|TRBV19
TGTGCCAGTAGTATCATCGGGATAACCACTGAAGCTTTCTTT
CASSIIGITTEAFF
>NA|NA|TRBJ2-2|TRBV19
TGTGCCAGTAGTAAGAGCGGTAACACCGGGGAGCTGTTTTTT
CASSKSGNTGELFF
>NA|few|TRBJ2-1|TRBV6-4
TGTGCCAGCAGTGTGGACCAACAGGGTGAGCAGTTCTTC
CASSVDQQGEQFF
>TRBD2|NA|TRBJ2-1|TRBV27
TGTGCCAGCGCACTAGCGAAAATATACAATGAGCAGTTCTTC
CASALAKIYNEQFF
>TRBD1|NA|TRBJ2-1|TRBV30
TGTGCCTGGGCTCGAAGGGGGCTCTACAATGAGCAGTTCTTC
CAWARRGLYNEQFF